This T cell receptor beta chain was profiled in a study of CD8 T cells in Susac syndrome. Study details: Blood was drawn from Susac syndrome patients while they were therapy-naive, on corticosteroids, or on intravenous immunoglobulin alone. General study results and limits: Susac CD8+ clonal expansion peaked in TEMRA cells and active patients. The study recognized that its TCR sequencing and HLA analysis covered a relatively small number of individuals.

Random hexamers served to reverse transcribe roughly 0.45 to 1 ug RNA. The CDR3 of TCR beta was amplified by immunoSEQ multiplex PCR across 54 Vbeta and 13 Jbeta. Each CDR3 protein gets one entry after TCRdb re-called the immunoSEQ multiplex PCR reads with MiXCR. The sample yields over 80,000 distinct CDR3 sequences, around 94% seen once. Comment on this clonotype: What it recognizes is unknown.

Germline V CDR1 and CDR2: LNHNV, YYDKDF (reference sequence). This CDR3 has 14 amino acids. Trimming pared 1 base from V and 4 bases from J, leaving 10 bases between. The sequencing sample was made of CD8+ T cells from PBMCs. This chain links TRBV15 with TRBJ1-1; D gene uncertain. This TCR came from a human donor with Susac syndrome. The CDR3 coding sequence is TGTGCCACCAGCAGAGCTGAAGAAAGCACTGAAGCTTTCTTT. Its protein is CATSRAEESTEAFF.